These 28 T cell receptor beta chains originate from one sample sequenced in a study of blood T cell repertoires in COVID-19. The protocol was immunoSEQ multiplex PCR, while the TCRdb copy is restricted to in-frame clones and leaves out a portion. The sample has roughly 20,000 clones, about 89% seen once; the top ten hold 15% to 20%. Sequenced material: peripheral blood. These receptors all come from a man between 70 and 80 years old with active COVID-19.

CDR3 in amino acids: CASSLGTANTGELFF. The CDR3 DNA reads TGCGCCAGCAGCTTGGGAACAGCGAACACCGGGGAGCTGTTTTTT. The chain joins TRBV5-1 to TRBJ2-2; D ambiguous. The V and J ends lost 0 bases and 0 bases respectively, with 6 bases between them. This CDR3 spans 15 amino acids. The germline gives CDR1 SGHRS, CDR2 YFSETQ.

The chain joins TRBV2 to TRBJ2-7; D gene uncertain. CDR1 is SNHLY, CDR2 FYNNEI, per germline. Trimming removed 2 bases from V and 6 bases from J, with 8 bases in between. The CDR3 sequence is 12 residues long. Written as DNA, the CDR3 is TGTGCCAGCAGTGAATATGTCTCCGAGCAGTACTTC. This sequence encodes CASSEYVSEQYF.

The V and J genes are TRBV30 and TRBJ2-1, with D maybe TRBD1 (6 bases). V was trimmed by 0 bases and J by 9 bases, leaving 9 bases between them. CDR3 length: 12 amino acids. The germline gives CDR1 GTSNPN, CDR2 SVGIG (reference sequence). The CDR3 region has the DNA TGTGCCTGGAGTGTTACAGGGAGTGAGCAGTTCTTC. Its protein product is CAWSVTGSEQFF.

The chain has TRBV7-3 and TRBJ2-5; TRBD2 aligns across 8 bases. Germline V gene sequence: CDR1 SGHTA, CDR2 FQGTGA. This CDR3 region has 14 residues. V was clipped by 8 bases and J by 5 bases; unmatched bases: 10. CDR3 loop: CASSTGGRGETQYF. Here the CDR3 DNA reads TGTGCCAGCTCAACGGGAGGGCGGGGCGAGACCCAGTACTTC.

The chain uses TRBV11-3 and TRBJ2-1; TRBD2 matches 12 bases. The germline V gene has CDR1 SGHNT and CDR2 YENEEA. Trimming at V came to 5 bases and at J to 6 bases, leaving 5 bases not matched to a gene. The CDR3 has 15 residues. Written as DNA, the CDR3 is TGTGCCAGCAGCCCGGGACTAGCGGGCGCCAATGAGCAGTTCTTC. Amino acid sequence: CASSPGLAGANEQFF.

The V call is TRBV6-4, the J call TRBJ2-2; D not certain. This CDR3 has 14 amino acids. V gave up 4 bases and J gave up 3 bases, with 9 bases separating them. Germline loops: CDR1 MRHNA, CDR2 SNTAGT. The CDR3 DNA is TGTGCCAGCAGTGCCCAGGCGTACACCGGGGAGCTGTTTTTT. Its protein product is CASSAQAYTGELFF.

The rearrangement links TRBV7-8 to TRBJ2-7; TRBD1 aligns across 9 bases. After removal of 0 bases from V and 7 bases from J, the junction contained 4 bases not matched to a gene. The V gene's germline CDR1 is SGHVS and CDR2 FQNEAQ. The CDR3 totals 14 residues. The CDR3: CASSLAGTGSEQYF. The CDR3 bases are TGTGCCAGCAGCTTAGCGGGGACAGGGAGTGAGCAGTACTTC.

The chain's CDR3 is CASSREEGYTF. The CDR3 bases are TGTGCCAGCAGCAGAGAGGAGGGCTACACCTTC. The V gene is TRBV5-6, the J gene TRBJ1-2; unclear D gene. The CDR3 contains 11 residues. Per germline, CDR1 SGHDT and CDR2 YYEEEE. V was trimmed by 4 bases and J by 8 bases, leaving 9 bases between them.

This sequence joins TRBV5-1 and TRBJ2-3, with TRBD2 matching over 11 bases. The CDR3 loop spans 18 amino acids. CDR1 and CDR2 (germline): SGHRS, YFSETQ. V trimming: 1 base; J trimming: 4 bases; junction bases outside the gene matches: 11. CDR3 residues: CASSLLVAGGPGADTQYF. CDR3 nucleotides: TGCGCCAGCAGCTTGTTGGTAGCGGGGGGGCCGGGCGCAGATACGCAGTATTTT.

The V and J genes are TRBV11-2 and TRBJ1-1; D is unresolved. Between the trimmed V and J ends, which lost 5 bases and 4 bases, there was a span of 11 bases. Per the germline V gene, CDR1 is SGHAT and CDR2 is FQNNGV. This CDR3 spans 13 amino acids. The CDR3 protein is CASSQTRGTEAFF. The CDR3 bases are TGTGCCAGCAGCCAGACCCGGGGCACTGAAGCTTTCTTT.

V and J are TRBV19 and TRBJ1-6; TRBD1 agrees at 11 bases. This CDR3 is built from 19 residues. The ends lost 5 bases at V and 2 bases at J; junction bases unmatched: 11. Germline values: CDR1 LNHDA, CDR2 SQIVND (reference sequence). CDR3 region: CASSSRTGGVNPYNSPLHF. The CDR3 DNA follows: TGTGCCAGTAGTTCAAGGACAGGGGGCGTGAACCCCTATAATTCACCCCTCCACTTT.

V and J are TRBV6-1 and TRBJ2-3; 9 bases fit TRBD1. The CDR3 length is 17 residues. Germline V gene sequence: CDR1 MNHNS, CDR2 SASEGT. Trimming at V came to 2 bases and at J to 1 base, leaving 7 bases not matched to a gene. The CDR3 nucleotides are TGTGCCAGCAGTGAACCACAGGGGGCGGGAGGCACAGATACGCAGTATTTT. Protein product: CASSEPQGAGGTDTQYF.

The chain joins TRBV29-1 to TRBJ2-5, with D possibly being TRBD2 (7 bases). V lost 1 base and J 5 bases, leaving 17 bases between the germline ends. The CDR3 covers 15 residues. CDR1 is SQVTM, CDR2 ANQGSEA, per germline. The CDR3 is CSVEGRGGAEETQYF. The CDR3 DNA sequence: TGCAGCGTTGAAGGGCGAGGGGGGGCGGAGGAGACCCAGTACTTC.

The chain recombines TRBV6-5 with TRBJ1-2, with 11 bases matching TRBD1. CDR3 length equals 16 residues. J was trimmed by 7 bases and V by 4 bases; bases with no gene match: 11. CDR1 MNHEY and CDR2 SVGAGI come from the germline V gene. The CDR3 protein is CASSSLSGTGGFGYTF. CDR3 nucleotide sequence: TGTGCCAGCAGTTCCTTGTCCGGGACAGGGGGTTTTGGCTACACCTTC.

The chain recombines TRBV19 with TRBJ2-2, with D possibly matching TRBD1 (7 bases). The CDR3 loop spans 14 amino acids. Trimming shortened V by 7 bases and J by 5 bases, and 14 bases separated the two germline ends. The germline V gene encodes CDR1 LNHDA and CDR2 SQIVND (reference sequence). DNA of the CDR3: TGTGCCAGTATCCGACAGGGAGGTACCGGGGAGCTGTTTTTT. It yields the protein CASIRQGGTGELFF.

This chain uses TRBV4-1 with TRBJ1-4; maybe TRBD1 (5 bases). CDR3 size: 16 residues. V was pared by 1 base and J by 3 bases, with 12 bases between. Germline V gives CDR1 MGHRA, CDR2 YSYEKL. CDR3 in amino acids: CASSQVDSVANEKLFF. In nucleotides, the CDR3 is TGCGCCAGCAGCCAAGTCGACAGCGTAGCTAATGAAAAACTGTTTTTT.

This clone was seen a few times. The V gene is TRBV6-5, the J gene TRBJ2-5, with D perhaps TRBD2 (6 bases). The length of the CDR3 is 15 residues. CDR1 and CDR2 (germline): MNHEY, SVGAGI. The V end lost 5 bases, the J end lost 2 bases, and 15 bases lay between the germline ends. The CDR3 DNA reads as TGTGCCAGCAGTAAGCAAGTTGGGGGGCAAGAGACCCAGTACTTC. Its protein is CASSKQVGGQETQYF.

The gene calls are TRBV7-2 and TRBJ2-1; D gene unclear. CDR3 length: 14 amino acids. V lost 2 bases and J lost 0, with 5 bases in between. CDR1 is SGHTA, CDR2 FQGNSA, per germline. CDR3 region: CASSLLSSYNEQFF. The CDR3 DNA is TGTGCCAGCAGCTTACTTAGCTCCTACAATGAGCAGTTCTTC.

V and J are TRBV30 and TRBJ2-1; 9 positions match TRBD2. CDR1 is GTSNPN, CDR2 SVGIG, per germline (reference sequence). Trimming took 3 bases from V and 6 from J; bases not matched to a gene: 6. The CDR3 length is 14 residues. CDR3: CAWRAAGGGNEQFF. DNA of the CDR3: TGTGCCTGGAGAGCTGCGGGGGGGGGCAATGAGCAGTTCTTC.

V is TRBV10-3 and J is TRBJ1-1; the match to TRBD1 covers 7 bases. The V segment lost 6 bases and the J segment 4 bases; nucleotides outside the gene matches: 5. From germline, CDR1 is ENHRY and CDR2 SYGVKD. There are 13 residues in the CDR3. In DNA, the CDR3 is TGTGCCATCAGATTAGACAGGGCCACTGAAGCTTTCTTT. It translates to CAIRLDRATEAFF.

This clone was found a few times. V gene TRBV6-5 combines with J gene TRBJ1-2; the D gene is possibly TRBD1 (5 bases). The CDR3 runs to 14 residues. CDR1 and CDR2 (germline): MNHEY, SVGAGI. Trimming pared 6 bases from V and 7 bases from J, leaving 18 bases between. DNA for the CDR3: TGTGCCAGCAGCTCTCAGGGTTCCCTGCGTGGCTACACCTTC. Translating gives CASSSQGSLRGYTF.

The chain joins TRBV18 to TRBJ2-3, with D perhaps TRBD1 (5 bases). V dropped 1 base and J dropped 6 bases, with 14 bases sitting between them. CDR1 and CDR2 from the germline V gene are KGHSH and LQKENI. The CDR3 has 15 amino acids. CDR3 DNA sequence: TGTGCCAGCTCACCACAGGGGTCCGGCGGCGATACGCAGTATTTT. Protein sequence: CASSPQGSGGDTQYF.

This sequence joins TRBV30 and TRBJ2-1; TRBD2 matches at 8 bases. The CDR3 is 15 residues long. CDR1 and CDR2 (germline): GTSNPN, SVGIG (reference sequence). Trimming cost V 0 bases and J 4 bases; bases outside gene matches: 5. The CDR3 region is CAWSVGLAGYNEQFF. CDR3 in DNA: TGTGCCTGGAGTGTAGGGCTAGCGGGTTACAATGAGCAGTTCTTC.

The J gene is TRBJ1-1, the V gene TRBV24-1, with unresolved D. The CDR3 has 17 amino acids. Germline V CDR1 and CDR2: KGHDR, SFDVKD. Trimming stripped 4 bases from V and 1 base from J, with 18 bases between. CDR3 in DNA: TGTGCCACCAGTGACATCTCCCCCTCGCTAGAGAACACTGAAGCTTTCTTT. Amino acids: CATSDISPSLENTEAFF.

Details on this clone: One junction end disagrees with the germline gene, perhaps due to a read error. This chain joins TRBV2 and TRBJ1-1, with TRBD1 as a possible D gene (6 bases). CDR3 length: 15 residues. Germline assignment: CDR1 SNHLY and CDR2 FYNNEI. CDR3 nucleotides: TGTGCCAGCACTGAAAACAGGGTGGGGCTCACTGAAGCTTTCTTT. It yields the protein CASTENRVGLTEAFF.

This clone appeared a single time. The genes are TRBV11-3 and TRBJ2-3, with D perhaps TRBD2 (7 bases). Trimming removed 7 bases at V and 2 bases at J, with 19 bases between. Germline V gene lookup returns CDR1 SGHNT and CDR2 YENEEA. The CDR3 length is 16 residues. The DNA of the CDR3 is TGTGCCAGCACCCTGTGGGGGGGGGCCTTCACAGATACGCAGTATTTT. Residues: CASTLWGGAFTDTQYF.

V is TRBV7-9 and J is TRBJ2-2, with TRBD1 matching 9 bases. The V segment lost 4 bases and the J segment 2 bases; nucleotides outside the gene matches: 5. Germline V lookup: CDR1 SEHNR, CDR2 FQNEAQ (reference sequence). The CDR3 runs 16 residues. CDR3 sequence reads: CASSSGQGINTGELFF. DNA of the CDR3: TGTGCCAGCAGCTCAGGACAGGGGATAAACACCGGGGAGCTGTTTTTT.

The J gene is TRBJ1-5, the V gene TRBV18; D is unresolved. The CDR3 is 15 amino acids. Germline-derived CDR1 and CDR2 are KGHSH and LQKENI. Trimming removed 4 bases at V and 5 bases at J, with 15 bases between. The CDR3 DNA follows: TGTGCCAGCTCACTCATTCGGGGAACGGATCAGCCCCAGCATTTT. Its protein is CASSLIRGTDQPQHF.